These 9 T cell receptor beta chains were sequenced from one sample in a study of blood T cell repertoires in COVID-19. The repertoire was sequenced with immunoSEQ multiplex PCR; TCRdb's copy has only in-frame clones and lacks some. This sample has tens of thousands of clones; about 85% occur once, and the top ten carry approximately 15%. Material for sequencing was peripheral blood. Every receptor here comes from a male donor with acute or convalescent COVID-19.

The rearrangement uses TRBV6-1 and TRBJ2-3; tentatively, D is TRBD1 (5 bases). Trimming removed 0 bases from V and 3 bases from J, with 13 bases in between. The CDR3 is 16 amino acids. Germline V CDR1 and CDR2: MNHNS, SASEGT. The CDR3 reads CASSEAHLQVTDTQYF. CDR3 nucleotides: TGTGCCAGCAGTGAAGCGCATTTACAGGTGACAGATACGCAGTATTTT.

The chain carries TRBV5-5 and TRBJ1-4; D unclear. Trimming left V 4 bases short and J 0 bases short, with 7 bases between. The CDR3 is 14 amino acids. Germline V gene data show CDR1 as SGHKS and CDR2 as YYEKEE (reference sequence). The CDR3: CASSPTTTNEKLFF. In nucleotides, the CDR3 is TGTGCCAGCAGCCCGACAACAACTAATGAAAAACTGTTTTTT.

The rearrangement uses TRBV5-1 and TRBJ1-1; D is undetermined. V lost 3 bases to trimming and J lost 5 bases, with 14 bases between them. Germline V lookup: CDR1 SGHRS, CDR2 YFSETQ. The CDR3 spans 14 residues. CDR3 sequence: CASSSGSTLTEAFF. The CDR3 nucleotides are TGCGCCAGCAGCTCCGGGTCCACCTTAACTGAAGCTTTCTTT.

The V gene is TRBV9, the J gene TRBJ2-7, with TRBD2 matching 8 bases. The V and J ends lost 0 bases and 7 bases, in that order; junction bases with no gene match: 12. The CDR3 consists of 16 residues. CDR1 and CDR2 (germline): SGDLS, YYNGEE. CDR3 sequence reads: CASSVGGVAGINEQYF. The CDR3 region has the DNA TGTGCCAGCAGCGTAGGTGGGGTAGCGGGGATTAATGAGCAGTACTTC. Full variable domain (remainder filled in from reference TRBV9 and TRBJ2-7): DSGVTQTPKHLITATGQRVTLRCSPRSGDLSVYWYQQSLDQGLQFLIQYYNGEERAKGNILERFSAQQFPDLHSELNLSSLELGDSALYFCASSVGGVAGINEQYFGPGTRLTVT.

This clone was seen more than once but under ten times. V is TRBV5-1 and J is TRBJ2-6; D remains unclear. CDR3 size: 14 residues. The germline CDR1 and CDR2 sequences are SGHRS and YFSETQ. Trimming removed 3 bases from V and 0 bases from J, with 4 bases in between. This chain's CDR3 is CASSSSSGANVLTF. The DNA for the CDR3 is TGCGCCAGCAGCTCCAGCTCTGGGGCCAACGTCCTGACTTTC.

The chain uses TRBV27 and TRBJ1-1, with 7 bases matching TRBD1. With V trimmed by 2 bases and J by 3 bases, 6 bases remained unmatched. The CDR3 is made up of 15 amino acids. Germline V gene lookup returns CDR1 MNHEY and CDR2 SMNVEV (reference sequence). The CDR3: CASSLNRGLDTEAFF. The DNA for the CDR3 is TGTGCCAGCAGTTTAAACAGGGGTTTGGACACTGAAGCTTTCTTT.

This chain connects TRBV18 to TRBJ2-1; weak D call: TRBD2 (7 bases). The V end lost 3 bases, the J end lost 4 bases, and 16 bases lay between the germline ends. Per the germline V gene, CDR1 is KGHSH and CDR2 is LQKENI. The CDR3 runs to 16 residues. The chain's CDR3 is CASSPRRGGGYNEQFF. CDR3 DNA sequence: TGTGCCAGCTCACCCCGAAGAGGGGGGGGATACAATGAGCAGTTCTTC.

This chain uses TRBV5-1 with TRBJ2-3, with TRBD2 matching 7 bases. CDR3 length: 15 residues. V shed 5 bases, J shed 2 bases, and the junction held 8 bases outside the gene matches. Germline V gene data show CDR1 as SGHRS and CDR2 as YFSETQ. Here the CDR3 reads CASRTPAGDTDTQYF. The CDR3 nucleotides read TGCGCCAGCAGAACGCCGGCGGGGGACACAGATACGCAGTATTTT.

V is TRBV10-1 and J is TRBJ1-5; TRBD1 might be the D (5 bases). Trimming pared 8 bases from V and 4 bases from J, leaving 27 bases between. The CDR3 runs to 18 residues. Per the germline V gene, CDR1 is WNHNN and CDR2 is SYGVQD (reference sequence). The CDR3 nucleotides read TGCGCCAGCGTCAATCACACTTCCCAGGGTGTTGAAAATCAGCCCCAGCATTTT. Translated: CASVNHTSQGVENQPQHF.